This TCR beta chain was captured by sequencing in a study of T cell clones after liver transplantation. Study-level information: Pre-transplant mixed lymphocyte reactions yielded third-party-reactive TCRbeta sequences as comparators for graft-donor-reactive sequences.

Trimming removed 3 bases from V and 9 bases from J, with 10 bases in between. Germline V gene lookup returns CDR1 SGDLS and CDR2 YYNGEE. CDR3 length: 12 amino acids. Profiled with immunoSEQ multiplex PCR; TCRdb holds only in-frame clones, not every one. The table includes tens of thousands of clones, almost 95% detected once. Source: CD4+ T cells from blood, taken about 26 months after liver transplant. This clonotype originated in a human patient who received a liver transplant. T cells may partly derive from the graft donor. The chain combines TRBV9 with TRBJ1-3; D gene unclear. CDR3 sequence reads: CASSAAGSTIYF. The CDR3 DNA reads TGTGCCAGCAGCGCCGCTGGCAGCACCATATATTTT.